These T cell receptor beta chains were read from a single sample in a study of PD-L1 blockade in urothelial cancer. The protocol was immunoSEQ multiplex PCR, while the TCRdb copy is restricted to in-frame clones and leaves out a portion. The repertoire consists of around 70,000 clones, with roughly 84% occurring once and the leading ten covering roughly 4.8%. The source material was PBMCs, sampled around atezolizumab (anti-PD-L1) treatment. These receptors were obtained from a man in his 70s with urothelial cancer. Each CDR3 is given with its conserved first and last residue. The D gene is left open where the match is weak. Not every row has a clone size; where given, it reads once, few, many or a size class.

len,j_gene,d_gene,abundance,v_gene,CDR3nt,CDR3aa
14,TRBJ2-7,TRBD2,.,TRBV6-6,TGTGCCAGCAGTTACACTAGCGGGAGCTACGAGCAGTACTTC,CASSYTSGSYEQYF
16,TRBJ1-5,TRBD1,.,TRBV2,TGTGCCAGCAGTGGAGGAACAGGGGGCTCGAATCAGCCCCAGCATTTT,CASSGGTGGSNQPQHF
14,TRBJ1-4,TRBD1,.,TRBV27,TGTGCCAGCAGCGGGACAGGGGCAGGTGAAAAACTGTTTTTT,CASSGTGAGEKLFF
15,TRBJ2-2,TRBD2,once,TRBV19,TGTGCCAGTAGCCGACTAGCGGGAGAAGCCGGGGAGCTGTTTTTT,CASSRLAGEAGELFF
14,TRBJ2-7,TRBD1,.,TRBV6-6,TGTGCCAGCAGTCTCCCGGGACAGAGCTACGAGCAGTACTTC,CASSLPGQSYEQYF
15,TRBJ2-1,TRBD1,.,TRBV27,TGTGCCAGCAGTTCCGCGGGACAGGGAGGGGATGAGCAGTTCTTC,CASSSAGQGGDEQFF
15,TRBJ2-7,.,few,TRBV4-2,TGTGCCAGCAGCCAAGCTCAGGAGGGCGGGTACGAGCAGTACTTC,CASSQAQEGGYEQYF
15,TRBJ2-1,TRBD2,.,TRBV11-2,TGTGCCAGCAGCCTCGAGCGGGAGGTTTACAATGAGCAGTTCTTC,CASSLEREVYNEQFF
13,TRBJ2-1,.,.,TRBV5-1,TGCGCCAGCAGCCGTGAGACTAGGCTCGAGCAGTTCTTC,CASSRETRLEQFF
17,TRBJ2-3,TRBD2,.,TRBV4-2,TGTGCCAGCAGCCAAGTTCCAAGCGGGAGGACCACAGATACGCAGTATTTT,CASSQVPSGRTTDTQYF
13,TRBJ2-2,TRBD1,.,TRBV5-8,TGTGCCAGCAGCCCGGGACAGCGGAATGGGCTGTTTTTT,CASSPGQRNGLFF
14,TRBJ1-6,.,.,TRBV9,TGTGCCAGCAGCGTAGACACGAATAATTCACCCCTCCACTTT,CASSVDTNNSPLHF
15,TRBJ1-3,.,.,TRBV5-4,TGTGCCAGCAGCTTAGGGGATAACTCTGGAAACACCATATATTTT,CASSLGDNSGNTIYF
14,TRBJ1-1,.,.,TRBV11-2,TGTGCCAGCAGCTTTGTACGGGGGAACACTGAAGCTTTCTTT,CASSFVRGNTEAFF
12,TRBJ2-1,.,.,TRBV5-4,TGTGCCAGCAGCTCCCAGGGCAATGAGCAGTTCTTC,CASSSQGNEQFF
14,TRBJ1-2,.,.,TRBV18,TGTGCCAGCTCAGCCGAGGACAGAAACTATGGCTACACCTTC,CASSAEDRNYGYTF
15,TRBJ1-3,TRBD1,.,TRBV28,TGTGCCAGCAGCCCCGGACAGGGGAACGGAAACACCATATATTTT,CASSPGQGNGNTIYF